This passage covers 27 T cell receptor beta chains from one sample sequenced in a study of spatial heterogeneity in lung cancer. Time point noted: sample taken at primary tumor resection. Points from the study as a whole: Tumors with more nonsynonymous mutations had more expanded intratumoral alpha and beta TCRs.

Their target antigens are unknown. TCRdb itself ran the 5' RACE reads through MiXCR, one entry per CDR3 protein. This table holds 13,000 or so distinct CDR3 sequences, 3% to 4.5% found once. This sample comprised lung tumor tissue, obtained at surgery. The receptors derive from a male donor with early-stage non-small cell lung cancer.

This clonotype counts as medium-sized (0.01 to 0.1%). The J gene is TRBJ2-2, the V gene TRBV7-9; 8 positions match TRBD2. The length of the CDR3 is 18 residues. Germline CDR1 SEHNR, CDR2 FQNEAQ (reference sequence). The J segment lost 0 bases and the V segment lost 0 bases, leaving 6 bases of the junction unmatched. CDR3 amino acids: CASSLALVAGTNTGELFF. The CDR3 region has the DNA TGTGCCAGCAGCTTAGCGTTGGTAGCGGGAACGAACACCGGGGAGCTGTTTTTT.

This clonotype was counted at least ten times. The chain uses TRBV20-1 and TRBJ2-3; TRBD2 aligns across 12 bases. CDR3 length equals 14 residues. The junction had 2 bases not matched to a gene; V was cut back by 2 bases and J by 5 bases. The germline V gene has CDR1 DFQATT and CDR2 SNEGSKA (reference sequence). CDR3 nucleotides: TGCAGTGCTAGACTAGCGGGGGGGGGAGATACGCAGTATTTT. It yields the protein CSARLAGGGDTQYF.

This clonotype was observed a handful of times. V gene TRBV6-5 combines with J gene TRBJ2-7; 12 nucleotides line up with TRBD1. Per the germline V gene, CDR1 is MNHEY and CDR2 is SVGAGI. This CDR3 has 15 residues. The V segment lost 5 bases and the J segment 4 bases; nucleotides outside the gene matches: 6. The CDR3 nucleotides read TGTGCCAGCAGTCCCCGGGACAGGGGGCCATACGAGCAGTACTTC. Protein sequence: CASSPRDRGPYEQYF.

The V gene is TRBV6-2 or TRBV6-3, the J gene TRBJ2-5, with D possibly TRBD1 on 6 matching bases. The CDR3 is 16 amino acids. V lost 7 bases to trimming and J lost 5 bases, with 23 bases between them. Germline CDR1 and CDR2: MNHEY and SVGEGT. CDR3 protein: CASNYAVGTPCETQYF. The CDR3 DNA follows: TGTGCCAGCAACTACGCGGTCGGGACACCCTGCGAGACCCAGTACTTC.

This chain uses TRBV7-2 with TRBJ1-1, with D possibly matching TRBD1 (5 bases). The V end lost 5 bases, the J end lost 5 bases, and 18 bases lay between the germline ends. Germline V gives CDR1 SGHTA, CDR2 FQGNSA. This CDR3 is 15 amino acids long. Written as DNA, the CDR3 is TGTGCCAGCAGCCCCGGGGGGGGGGGAGGAACTGAAGCTTTCTTT. Translated: CASSPGGGGGTEAFF.

By sample fraction, this clonotype is medium-sized (0.01 to 0.1%). The V and J genes are TRBV20-1 and TRBJ1-1; 7 bases line up with TRBD1. Trimming took 3 bases from V and 5 from J; bases not matched to a gene: 9. Germline values: CDR1 DFQATT, CDR2 SNEGSKA (reference sequence). The CDR3 contains 14 residues. CDR3 sequence: CSARVTGRGTEAFF. The CDR3 DNA is TGCAGTGCTAGGGTGACAGGGAGGGGAACTGAAGCTTTCTTT.

This clonotype was recorded many times. The CDR3 is CSARGSYGYTF. CDR3 DNA sequence: TGCAGTGCTAGGGGGAGCTATGGCTACACCTTC. V gene TRBV20-1 combines with J gene TRBJ1-2; D remains ambiguous. This CDR3 spans 11 amino acids. Trimming pared 3 bases from V and 4 bases from J, leaving 6 bases between. CDR1 is DFQATT and CDR2 is SNEGSKA in the germline V gene (reference sequence).

Many counts were recorded for this clonotype. CDR3 in DNA: TGTGCCATCAGTGAGAGGACTGACTATGGCTACACCTTC. Translation: CAISERTDYGYTF. V gene TRBV10-3 combines with J gene TRBJ1-2, with no clear D. CDR3 length equals 13 residues. CDR1 and CDR2 (germline): ENHRY, SYGVKD. V shed 2 bases and J shed 3 bases, with 7 bases lying between them.

CDR3 region: CASSLDRQPQHF. Written as DNA, the CDR3 is TGTGCCAGCAGCTTAGATCGTCAGCCCCAGCATTTT. The genes are TRBV7-9 and TRBJ1-5; D call uncertain. This CDR3 is 12 amino acids long. Looked up from germline, CDR1 is SEHNR and CDR2 is FQNEAQ (reference sequence). Trimming took 1 base from V and 6 from J, leaving 4 bases between them.

The V and J genes are TRBV7-2 and TRBJ2-1; tentative D call: TRBD2 (6 bases). V was trimmed by 5 bases and J by 15 bases, leaving 17 bases between them. Germline CDR1 reads SGHTA; CDR2 reads FQGNSA. There are 12 residues in the CDR3. The CDR3: CASSPGPEGWFF. CDR3 nucleotide sequence: TGTGCCAGCAGCCCAGGCCCGGAGGGATGGTTCTTC.

Many counts were recorded for this clonotype. The chain combines TRBV27 with TRBJ1-2; weak D call: TRBD1 (6 bases). In germline, CDR1 is MNHEY, CDR2 SMNVEV (reference sequence). CDR3 size: 14 residues. Trimming took 5 bases from V and 4 from J, leaving 14 bases between them. This CDR3 reads CASSESGDGYGYTF. The CDR3 DNA is TGTGCCAGCAGTGAATCAGGGGACGGCTATGGCTACACCTTC.

The table lists this clonotype with many counts. V usage is TRBV30 and J usage is TRBJ2-7; D not certain. Germline lookup yields CDR1 GTSNPN and CDR2 SVGIG (reference sequence). The CDR3 has 12 residues. V lost 3 bases, J lost 3 bases, and 9 bases lay in between. This CDR3 is CAWSPTVYEQYF. CDR3 bases: TGTGCCTGGAGCCCCACGGTCTACGAGCAGTACTTC. The full variable domain, rest sourced from reference TRBV30 and TRBJ2-7, is SQTIHQWPATLVQPVGSPLSLECTVEGTSNPNLYWYRQAAGRGLQLLFYSVGIGQISSEVPQNLSASRPQDRQFILSSKKLLLSDSGFYLCAWSPTVYEQYFGPGTRLTVT.

In this sample, this clonotype turned up many times. The V gene is TRBV19, the J gene TRBJ1-2, with D hard to call. V shed 9 bases and J shed 1 base, with 12 bases lying between them. CDR1 and CDR2 (germline): LNHDA, SQIVND (reference sequence). The CDR3 runs 13 residues. The DNA for the CDR3 is TGTGCCAGGTTAGGCGGCGTTAACTATGGCTACACCTTC. As protein: CARLGGVNYGYTF. Complete variable domain (other parts from reference TRBV19 and TRBJ1-2): DGGITQSPKYLFRKEGQNVTLSCEQNLNHDAMYWYRQDPGQGLRLIYYSQIVNDFQKGDIAEGYSVSREKKESFPLTVTSAQKNPTAFYLCARLGGVNYGYTFGSGTRLTVV.

This clonotype came up many times. This chain joins TRBV20-1 and TRBJ2-3; 8 nucleotides align to TRBD1. With V trimmed by 3 bases and J by 4 bases, 9 bases remained unmatched. In germline, CDR1 is DFQATT, CDR2 SNEGSKA (reference sequence). The CDR3 runs to 15 residues. In nucleotides, the CDR3 is TGCAGTGCTAGGGCCGGGACAGGAGGCCCAGATACGCAGTATTTT. It encodes CSARAGTGGPDTQYF.

The chain recombines TRBV7-2 with TRBJ1-3; the D is unclear. Trimming removed 5 bases from V and 4 bases from J, with 9 bases in between. This CDR3 spans 13 amino acids. In germline, CDR1 is SGHTA, CDR2 FQGNSA. The CDR3 coding sequence is TGTGCCAGCAGCACTTCGCCAGGAAACACCATATATTTT. This sequence encodes CASSTSPGNTIYF.

This clonotype was counted at least ten times. The chain joins TRBV9 to TRBJ1-5; D remains unclear. Germline CDR1 and CDR2: SGDLS and YYNGEE. V lost 0 bases to trimming and J lost 1 base, with 5 bases between them. The CDR3 is 14 residues long. The CDR3 sequence is CASSVDGSNQPQHF. For the CDR3, the DNA is TGTGCCAGCAGCGTAGACGGAAGCAATCAGCCCCAGCATTTT.

In this sample, this clonotype turned up many times. This chain uses TRBV20-1 with TRBJ2-3; D remains ambiguous. From germline, CDR1 is DFQATT and CDR2 SNEGSKA (reference sequence). V dropped 1 base and J dropped 5 bases, with 10 bases sitting between them. This CDR3 region has 13 residues. The CDR3 is CSARVPGLDTQYF. The CDR3 region has the DNA TGCAGTGCTAGAGTCCCGGGCCTAGATACGCAGTATTTT.

This clonotype is medium-sized in the sample. V is TRBV20-1 and J is TRBJ2-5, with 9 bases that match TRBD2. CDR3 length equals 15 residues. Germline lookup yields CDR1 DFQATT and CDR2 SNEGSKA (reference sequence). Trimming cost V 5 bases and J 4 bases; bases outside gene matches: 11. The CDR3 reads CSAGAKVAGAETQYF. The CDR3 bases are TGCAGTGCTGGGGCGAAAGTAGCGGGAGCAGAGACCCAGTACTTC.

This clonotype was seen ten or more times. This chain uses TRBV4-3 with TRBJ1-2; perhaps TRBD1 as D (5 bases). Trimming pared 0 bases from V and 8 bases from J, leaving 13 bases between. Germline V gives CDR1 LGHNA, CDR2 YSLEER. There are 14 residues in the CDR3. The CDR3 nucleotides are TGCGCCAGCAGCCAAGACCGGGGGATAGGGGGCTACACCTTC. It codes for CASSQDRGIGGYTF.

Note on this clonotype: It may be a read error: a sequence one base away is much more abundant. J is TRBJ1-2 and V is TRBV6-1; no clear D. The germline CDR1 and CDR2 sequences are MNHNS and SASEGT. This CDR3 is 16 amino acids long. The CDR3, as DNA: TGTGCCAGCAGTGAAGCGGGAACCCTTGGTGGCTATGGCGACACCTTC. It encodes CASSEAGTLGGYGDTF.

The chain is built from TRBV12-3 or TRBV12-4 and TRBJ2-3, with 10 bases aligning to TRBD2. This CDR3 is built from 18 residues. The trim removed 5 bases at V and 0 bases at J, leaving 11 bases unmatched. In nucleotides, the CDR3 is TGTGCCAGCAGTCCCCTGGTCGGTAGCGGGAGGAGCACAGATACGCAGTATTTT. Amino acid sequence: CASSPLVGSGRSTDTQYF.

By proportion, this clonotype is medium-sized (0.01 to 0.1%). The chain recombines TRBV12-3 or TRBV12-4 with TRBJ1-3; no reliable D call. The CDR3 has 13 amino acids. Between the trimmed V and J ends, which lost 9 bases and 1 base, there was a span of 10 bases. The DNA for the CDR3 is TGTGCCAGTCGTCGGACTTCTGGAAACACCATATATTTT. Encoded protein: CASRRTSGNTIYF.

This clonotype was counted many times. The chain is built from TRBV5-6 and TRBJ1-4, with a tentative D call TRBD1 (6 bases). There are 15 residues in the CDR3. Germline CDR1 and CDR2: SGHDT and YYEEEE. V was cut by 0 bases and J by 0 bases, with 6 bases left in between. The CDR3 protein is CASSLAGATNEKLFF. The CDR3 DNA follows: TGTGCCAGCAGCTTGGCAGGGGCAACTAATGAAAAACTGTTTTTT.

This clonotype was found many times. The chain is built from TRBV7-7 and TRBJ2-2, with a tentative D call TRBD1 (5 bases). Germline V gene lookup returns CDR1 SSHAT and CDR2 FNYEAQ (reference sequence). CDR3 length: 13 residues. V lost 3 bases, J lost 8 bases, and 10 bases lay in between. The CDR3 loop reads CASSFRESGELFF. Written as DNA, the CDR3 is TGTGCCAGCAGCTTCAGGGAATCGGGGGAGCTGTTTTTT.

This clonotype appeared many times. V is TRBV27 and J is TRBJ1-5; D uncertain. V lost 2 bases to trimming and J lost 6 bases, with 11 bases between them. This CDR3 spans 14 amino acids. The V gene's germline CDR1 is MNHEY and CDR2 SMNVEV (reference sequence). CDR3 sequence (DNA): TGTGCCAGCAGTTTAAGCCGGGTTGGTCAGCCCCAGCATTTT. As protein: CASSLSRVGQPQHF.

At least ten counts were recorded for this clonotype. The chain employs TRBV10-3 and TRBJ2-7; D call uncertain. With 3 bases removed from V and 0 bases from J, the gap between germline ends came to 6 bases. Germline CDR1 and CDR2: ENHRY and SYGVKD. This CDR3 is 13 amino acids long. CDR3 DNA sequence: TGTGCCATCAGTGACAGCTCCTCCTACGAGCAGTACTTC. It specifies CAISDSSSYEQYF.

This clonotype was detected many times. J is TRBJ2-5 and V is TRBV6-5; tentative D call: TRBD2 (5 bases). This CDR3 has 15 residues. Trimming left V 2 bases short and J 4 bases short, with 14 bases between. Germline V CDR1 and CDR2: MNHEY, SVGAGI. The CDR3 protein is CASSYIEGKGETQYF. CDR3 nucleotide sequence: TGTGCCAGCAGTTACATTGAGGGAAAAGGAGAGACCCAGTACTTC.